The 11 T cell receptor beta chains below all came from one sample that was sequenced in a study of blood T cells in healthy people across ages. PCR was performed a second time for 7 to 11 cycles using a sample-barcoded 5' primer and a J-beta primer mix. TCRdb ran MiXCR on the 5' RACE reads and lists one entry per CDR3 protein. The sample lists 270,000 or so distinct CDR3 sequences; 25% to 30% were seen once. The sequenced sample consisted of blood. These receptors originate from a woman in her 70s in good health.

The chain carries TRBV19 and TRBJ1-2; the D is unclear. The CDR3 is 15 amino acids. V was pared by 3 bases and J by 2 bases, with 13 bases between. Germline CDR1 is LNHDA and CDR2 is SQIVND (reference sequence). Here the CDR3 reads CASSIRTDGNYGYTF. CDR3 in DNA: TGTGCCAGTAGTATTCGAACAGACGGCAACTATGGCTACACCTTC.

This clonotype was detected ten times or more. The genes are TRBV6-5 and TRBJ1-2, with D possibly TRBD1 on 6 matching bases. Per the germline V gene, CDR1 is MNHEY and CDR2 is SVGAGI. This CDR3 has 17 amino acids. V lost 1 base and J 4 bases, leaving 19 bases between the germline ends. This CDR3 reads CASSYWGPTGSSYGYTF. The CDR3 nucleotides are TGTGCCAGCAGTTACTGGGGGCCCACAGGAAGTTCCTATGGCTACACCTTC.

This clonotype appeared a few times. The chain is built from TRBV7-2 and TRBJ2-1; 10 bases are shared with TRBD2. The length of the CDR3 is 17 residues. After removal of 3 bases from V and 6 bases from J, the junction contained 11 bases not matched to a gene. The germline V gene encodes CDR1 SGHTA and CDR2 FQGNSA. CDR3 in DNA: TGTGCCAGCAGCTTGGCGAAGGTACTAGCGGGGTTCAATGAGCAGTTCTTC. As protein: CASSLAKVLAGFNEQFF.

The genes are TRBV16 and TRBJ1-2; D not certain. V lost 5 bases and J 4 bases, leaving 20 bases between the germline ends. Per germline, CDR1 KGHSY and CDR2 FQNENV. The CDR3 has 16 residues. CDR3 region: CASSETRATAFYGYTF. DNA for the CDR3: TGTGCCAGCAGCGAAACGAGGGCCACCGCTTTCTATGGCTACACCTTC.

This clonotype was observed a few times. The chain couples TRBV18 to TRBJ2-5; D not certain. The CDR3 runs 15 residues. Germline V gene lookup returns CDR1 KGHSH and CDR2 LQKENI. Trimming took off 0 bases at V and 2 bases at J, with 10 bases between the two ends. CDR3 in DNA: TGTGCCAGCTCACCACCGGCGTTAGGACAAGAGACCCAGTACTTC. Translating it yields CASSPPALGQETQYF.

V gene TRBV30 combines with J gene TRBJ2-3, with TRBD2 matching 7 bases. CDR3 size: 14 residues. Germline assignment: CDR1 GTSNPN and CDR2 SVGIG (reference sequence). V gave up 4 bases and J gave up 0 bases; unmatched junction bases: 4. The DNA of the CDR3 is TGTGCCTGGATAACTAGCGCTAGCACAGATACGCAGTATTTT. It is translated as CAWITSASTDTQYF.

The V call is TRBV7-2, the J call TRBJ2-5; TRBD2 is a possible D gene (6 bases). This CDR3 is 14 amino acids long. CDR1 is SGHTA and CDR2 is FQGNSA in the germline V gene. V lost 2 bases and J 2 bases, leaving 9 bases between the germline ends. CDR3 amino acids: CASSLSGLQETQYF. CDR3 sequence (DNA): TGTGCCAGCAGCTTAAGCGGGTTACAAGAGACCCAGTACTTC. Complete variable domain (other parts from reference TRBV7-2 and TRBJ2-5): GAGVSQSPSNKVTEKGKDVELRCDPISGHTALYWYRQSLGQGLEFLIYFQGNSAPDKSGLPSDRFSAERTGGSVSTLTIQRTQQEDSAVYLCASSLSGLQETQYFGPGTRLLVL.

V and J are TRBV7-2 and TRBJ2-3, with TRBD1 as a possible D gene (6 bases). Germline V gene data show CDR1 as SGHTA and CDR2 as FQGNSA. This CDR3 spans 15 amino acids. V gave up 1 base and J gave up 6 bases, with 14 bases separating them. The CDR3 bases are TGTGCCAGCAGCTTAGTGCGGCAGGGGTTGGATACGCAGTATTTT. Protein: CASSLVRQGLDTQYF.

The chain employs TRBV20-1 and TRBJ1-5; D not resolved. This CDR3 has 15 residues. Trimming stripped 0 bases from V and 3 bases from J, with 12 bases between. Germline CDR1 reads DFQATT; CDR2 reads SNEGSKA (reference sequence). CDR3 in DNA: TGCAGTGCTAGAGAATCCAGTGGCTACAATCAGCCCCAGCATTTT. Its translation is CSARESSGYNQPQHF.

The J gene is TRBJ1-1, the V gene TRBV9; 9 bases are shared with TRBD1. Germline V gene sequence: CDR1 SGDLS, CDR2 YYNGEE. The length of the CDR3 is 16 residues. Trimming took 2 bases from V and 1 from J; bases not matched to a gene: 6. The CDR3 sequence: CASSVGQGTSNTEAFF. CDR3 sequence (DNA): TGTGCCAGCAGCGTCGGACAGGGGACCTCGAACACTGAAGCTTTCTTT.

Many counts were recorded for this clonotype. The chain links TRBV4-2 to TRBJ1-4; no clear D gene. Germline V CDR1 and CDR2: LGHNA, YNFKEQ. Trimming left V 1 base short and J 5 bases short, with 8 bases between. The CDR3 runs 14 residues. The CDR3 region has the DNA TGTGCCAGCAGCCAAGGAGGAGGGAATGAAAAACTGTTTTTT. Protein sequence: CASSQGGGNEKLFF.